This T cell receptor beta chain was identified in a study of Ad26.COV2.S vaccination and SARS-CoV-2 variants. The overall study: A participant enrolled in the COV1001 Ad26.COV2.S trial arm provided the sample.

Libraries were prepared by immunoSEQ multiplex PCR; TCRdb keeps only in-frame clonotypes and omits some of them. This sample yields about 350,000 clones, of which 85% to 90% are seen a single time; around 5.3% belongs to the top ten. Treatment noted: approximately 18 received Ad26.COV2.S at low or high dose, single or two shots; roughly 5 received placebo; per-sample allocation not given. The study sampled participants on day 63 after the first vaccine or placebo injection. This CDR3 has 14 amino acids. The V and J ends lost 1 base and 8 bases respectively, with 15 bases between them. CDR1 and CDR2 (germline): SGHDT, YYEEEE.

The sequence derives from a person aged 18-60 years who received the Ad26.COV2.S COVID-19 vaccine or a placebo. This chain links TRBV5-6 with TRBJ1-1; D might be TRBD1 (6 bases). Sequenced material: peripheral blood, taken in a trial of Ad26.COV2.S vaccine versus placebo. The CDR3: CASSLRGAFLEAFF. CDR3 sequence (DNA): TGTGCCAGCAGCTTGCGGGGGGCTTTTCTCGAAGCTTTCTTT.